This T cell receptor beta chain was recovered during a study of regulatory T cells in long-lasting Graves disease. General study findings and limits: Blood alone, not thyroid tissue, was studied. TRBV28, TRBJ1-2 and TRBJ2-5 emerged as the favored segments in persistent disease.

Time point given: newly diagnosed GD, antithyroid drugs for less than 3 months. The TCR library used RNA extracted from PBMCs. The guidelines of the American Thyroid Association were the basis for diagnosing Graves' disease. Through Arm-PCR of CDR3 regions and iRepertoire HTBI primers, TCR beta libraries were built. TCRdb re-called the multiplex PCR reads through MiXCR, storing one row per CDR3 protein. The table records 540,000 or so distinct CDR3 sequences, about 13% of them present only once. V lost 0 bases, J lost 5 bases, and 4 bases stayed unmatched. Looked up from germline, CDR1 is SGDLS and CDR2 is YYNGEE. The CDR3 is 15 residues long. In the case of this clonotype: Its cognate antigen is unknown.

The same data also contributed to another study, on T cells in Graves' hyperthyroidism and ophthalmopathy.

The V and J genes are TRBV9 and TRBJ2-4; 8 bases agree with TRBD2. The receptor comes from a man aged 30-40 years with Graves disease. The material was peripheral blood mononuclear cells (PBMCs), obtained at new diagnosis, from a patient treated with antithyroid drugs. The CDR3 region is CASSVEAGGENIQYF. The CDR3 bases are TGTGCCAGCAGCGTAGAGGCGGGGGGTGAAAACATTCAGTACTTC.